The rows below give T cell receptor beta chains drawn from one sample of a study of T-cell reconstitution after alpha-beta-depleted transplantation in children. Via MiXCR, TCRdb re-called the PCR reads, giving one row per CDR3 protein. This table holds 200,000 to 250,000 distinct CDR3 sequences, approximately 10% found once. Sequencing was performed on PBMCs from the stem cell graft donor, taken from the stem cell graft. The receptors were gathered from a human donor who donated a stem cell graft to a child with acute lymphoblastic leukemia. The CDR3 runs from the conserved cysteine through the conserved F or W. A D gene is named only where the DNA matches it firmly. Rows may omit the clone size; those that give it use once, few, many or a size class.

TRBV12-3/TRBV12-4,.,many,TRBJ1-2,TGTGCCAGCAGTTTGGGACTTTATGGCTACACCTTC,CASSLGLYGYTF
TRBV7-9,TRBD1,few,TRBJ1-5,TGTGCCAGCAGCTCGGGACAGTCATATAGCAATCAGCCCCAGCATTTT,CASSSGQSYSNQPQHF
TRBV7-9,.,many,TRBJ1-6,TGTGCCAGCAGATTATGGGGGGATTCACCCCTCCACTTT,CASRLWGDSPLHF
TRBV6-6,TRBD1,.,TRBJ2-1,TGTGCCAGCAGTTCCAGGGGGCGGAATGAGCAGTTCTTC,CASSSRGRNEQFF
TRBV10-3,.,many,TRBJ2-2,TGTGCCATCAGAGGCCAGTTTAACACCGGGGAGCTGTTTTTT,CAIRGQFNTGELFF
TRBV7-8,.,few,TRBJ2-1,TGTGCCAGCAGCCCATCTAGGCTTGATGAGCAGTTCTTC,CASSPSRLDEQFF
TRBV7-9,.,.,TRBJ2-5,TGTGCCAGCAGCTTCCGGAGGGGGGAGAGGATAGAGACCCAGTACTTC,CASSFRRGERIETQYF
TRBV20-1,.,.,TRBJ2-3,TGCAGTGCTAGGGGGGCACAGGGTGAAGCCACAGATACGCAGTATTTT,CSARGAQGEATDTQYF
TRBV29-1,.,few,TRBJ2-7,TGCAGCGTTGTGGGCCCCTCCTACGAGCAGTACTTC,CSVVGPSYEQYF
TRBV2,TRBD1,.,TRBJ1-4,TGTGCCAGCAGTGGCCAGGGGGTCTCGAATGAAAAACTGTTTTTT,CASSGQGVSNEKLFF
TRBV5-1,.,many,TRBJ1-3,TGCGCCAGCAGCAGCACAATCCAGGGATCTGGAAACACCATATATTTT,CASSSTIQGSGNTIYF
TRBV7-6,.,.,TRBJ1-4,TGTGCCAGCAGAGGACAGCTTAATGAAAAACTGTTTTTT,CASRGQLNEKLFF
TRBV6-2/TRBV6-3,.,many,TRBJ2-7,TGTGCCAGCAGCCGCCCCGGGACCAATAGCGAGCAGTACTTC,CASSRPGTNSEQYF
TRBV7-2,.,.,TRBJ2-1,TGTGCCAGCAGCCCAATCCCCCGGGTAGCTAGGTACAATGAGCAGTTCTTC,CASSPIPRVARYNEQFF
TRBV5-1,TRBD1,many,TRBJ2-7,TGCGCCAGCAGCTTAGACCGGGACAGGGGTGTCTACGAGCAGTACTTC,CASSLDRDRGVYEQYF
TRBV29-1,.,.,TRBJ2-5,TGCAGCGTTGCGGGGTACGAGACCCAGTACTTC,CSVAGYETQYF
TRBV7-8,.,.,TRBJ1-4,TGTGCCAGCAGCCACCGTGGGCTGGGTGAAAAACTGTTTTTT,CASSHRGLGEKLFF
TRBV6-5,.,many,TRBJ2-3,TGTGCCAGCAGTTCTTCTCTGTTCACAGTAGATACGCAGTATTTT,CASSSSLFTVDTQYF
TRBV29-1,.,many,TRBJ2-7,TGCAGCGCCCTTGTTTACGAGCAGTACTTC,CSALVYEQYF
TRBV6-2/TRBV6-3,.,.,TRBJ2-7,TGTGCCAGCAGTTATTCCGGGGGGACAACCTACGAGCAGTACTTC,CASSYSGGTTYEQYF
TRBV4-1,TRBD1,many,TRBJ2-1,TGCGCCAGCAGCCTAATAACCGGGACAGTAAACAATGAGCAGTTCTTC,CASSLITGTVNNEQFF
TRBV5-1,.,medium-sized,TRBJ2-7,TGCGCCAGCAGAGATCTCTACGAGCAGTACTTC,CASRDLYEQYF
TRBV19,.,.,TRBJ2-5,TGTGCCAGTAGTATATCCCAGGTTGTTCTTGCTGAGACCCAGTACTTC,CASSISQVVLAETQYF
TRBV9,TRBD2,few,TRBJ2-1,TGTGCCAGCAGCCCCGGGACTAGCGGGATCGCCTACAATGAGCAGTTCTTC,CASSPGTSGIAYNEQFF
TRBV20-1,.,many,TRBJ2-4,TGCAGTGCTGTCTTTGACCGGGCAGGGCAAAACATTCAGTACTTC,CSAVFDRAGQNIQYF
TRBV20-1,.,.,TRBJ1-1,TGCAGTGTGGTCGGTGGCGCTTCCATGAACACTGAAGCTTTCTTT,CSVVGGASMNTEAFF
TRBV7-2,TRBD1,.,TRBJ1-1,TGTGCCAGCAGCTTCCGACAGGGCGCTGAAGCTTTCTTT,CASSFRQGAEAFF
TRBV12-5,.,.,TRBJ2-7,TGTGCTAGTGGTTTGGTCCCAAATGTAGACGAGCAGTACTTC,CASGLVPNVDEQYF
TRBV7-9,.,many,TRBJ2-2,TGTGCCAGCAGGACACTCGACGTGGGGGAGCTGTTTTTT,CASRTLDVGELFF
TRBV27,TRBD1,.,TRBJ2-3,TGTGCCAGCAGCGACAGGGGTTACACAGATACGCAGTATTTT,CASSDRGYTDTQYF
TRBV12-3/TRBV12-4,.,.,TRBJ1-2,TGTGCCAGCAGTGTATCCGGGACTCAGGCTCGGGGCTACACCTTC,CASSVSGTQARGYTF
TRBV7-2,TRBD1,few,TRBJ1-2,TGTGCCAGCAGCGCTTATAAGACAGGGGTGGGCTACACCTTC,CASSAYKTGVGYTF
TRBV5-1,.,few,TRBJ2-2,TGCGCCAGCAGCTTCGGACAGCAAAACACCGGGGAGCTGTTTTTT,CASSFGQQNTGELFF
TRBV12-3/TRBV12-4,.,few,TRBJ1-1,TGTGCCAGCAGACCCTCGGGTAACACTGAAGCTTTCTTT,CASRPSGNTEAFF
TRBV5-1,.,many,TRBJ2-5,TGCGCCAGCAGCCCGGTAGCAGAAGAGACCCAGTACTTC,CASSPVAEETQYF
TRBV5-1,TRBD1,many,TRBJ1-2,TGCGCCAGCAGCGGACAGGGGGACTATGGCTACACCTTC,CASSGQGDYGYTF
TRBV7-9,.,many,TRBJ1-6,TGTGCCAGCAGTTCACAGGCTAATTCACCCCTCCACTTT,CASSSQANSPLHF
TRBV12-3/TRBV12-4,.,many,TRBJ2-1,TGTGCCAGCAGCCTAGGGGCAGGAGAGTTCTTC,CASSLGAGEFF
TRBV27,.,many,TRBJ1-2,TGTGCCAGCAGTTTATGGAGGGACCGTGGCTACACCTTC,CASSLWRDRGYTF
TRBV4-2,.,many,TRBJ2-7,TGTGCCAGCAGCCAAGAGCTTGCAGGGTTCAGCGGAGACGAGCAGTACTTC,CASSQELAGFSGDEQYF
TRBV7-2,.,many,TRBJ2-1,TGTGCCAGCAGCCATAGACTCAGTGAGCAGTTCTTC,CASSHRLSEQFF
TRBV7-2,.,.,TRBJ2-5,TGTGCCAGCAACCAAGCCTCGGTACGTTTTGGAGACCAGTACTTC,CASNQASVRFGDQYF
TRBV5-5,.,.,TRBJ2-7,TGTGCCAGCAGCCCCCCATCCACCTACGAGCAGTACTTC,CASSPPSTYEQYF
TRBV15,TRBD2,few,TRBJ2-3,TGTGCCACCAGCAGAGTTCGGGCGGGGGACACAGATACGCAGTATTTT,CATSRVRAGDTDTQYF
TRBV27,TRBD1,many,TRBJ2-7,TGTGCCAGCAGTCCTCGGGCCGGGACAGGAGGCCTCGAGCAGTACTTC,CASSPRAGTGGLEQYF
TRBV5-6,TRBD2,few,TRBJ2-3,TGTGCCAGCGGACTAGCGGGGGTCGAGACAGATACGCAGTATTTT,CASGLAGVETDTQYF
TRBV6-2/TRBV6-3,TRBD2,many,TRBJ2-3,TGTGCCAGCATTTCCCCATTAGCGGGGGGATTGGATACGCAGTATTTT,CASISPLAGGLDTQYF
TRBV3-1,.,many,TRBJ2-2,TGTGCCAGCAGCCAACAGAACGAGCTGTTTTTT,CASSQQNELFF
TRBV4-3,.,many,TRBJ2-7,TGCGCCAGCAGCCCGACCGGGACACCCTACGAGCAGTACTTC,CASSPTGTPYEQYF
TRBV4-2,TRBD1,few,TRBJ2-3,TGTGCCAGCAGCCCGTGGACAGGGGGCCTTTCCACAGATACGCAGTATTTT,CASSPWTGGLSTDTQYF
TRBV5-1,TRBD1,.,TRBJ2-1,TGCGCCAGCAGCAGTGGGACACAGGGGTCCTACAATGAGCAGTTCTTC,CASSSGTQGSYNEQFF
TRBV7-9,TRBD1,.,TRBJ2-4,TGTGCCAGCAGCTTTACAGGGGGCGCGACCAAAAACATTCAGTACTTC,CASSFTGGATKNIQYF
TRBV7-2,TRBD1,many,TRBJ2-1,TGTGCCAGCAGCTCTACGGGACAGGGAAATAATGAGCAGTTCTTC,CASSSTGQGNNEQFF
TRBV20-1,TRBD1,.,TRBJ2-7,TGCAGTGCTACCGGGACAGGGAGTTCCTACGAGCAGTACTTC,CSATGTGSSYEQYF
TRBV6-1,.,.,TRBJ2-3,TGTGCCAGCCGATTCGGCTTTGAGAGCACAGATACGCAGTATTTT,CASRFGFESTDTQYF
TRBV7-2,.,few,TRBJ1-5,TGTGCCAGCAGCTGGATACGGGCAGGGTTGAATCAGCCCCAGCATTTT,CASSWIRAGLNQPQHF